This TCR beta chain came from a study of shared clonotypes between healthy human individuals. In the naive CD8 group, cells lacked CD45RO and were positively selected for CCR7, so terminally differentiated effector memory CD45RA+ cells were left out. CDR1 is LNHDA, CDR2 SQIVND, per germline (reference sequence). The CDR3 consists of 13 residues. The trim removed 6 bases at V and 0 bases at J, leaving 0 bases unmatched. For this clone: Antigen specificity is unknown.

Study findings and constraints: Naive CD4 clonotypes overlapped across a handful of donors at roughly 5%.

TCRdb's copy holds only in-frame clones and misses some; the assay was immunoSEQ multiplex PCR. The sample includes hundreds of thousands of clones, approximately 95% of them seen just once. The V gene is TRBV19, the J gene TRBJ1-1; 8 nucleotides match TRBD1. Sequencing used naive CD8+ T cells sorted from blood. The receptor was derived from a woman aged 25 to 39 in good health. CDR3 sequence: CASRTGVNTEAFF. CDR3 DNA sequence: TGTGCCAGTAGGACAGGGGTGAACACTGAAGCTTTCTTT.